Sequencing of this T cell receptor beta chain was carried out in a study of blood T cell repertoires in COVID-19. Germline values: CDR1 MNHEY, CDR2 SMNVEV (reference sequence). J was trimmed by 0 bases and V by 4 bases; bases with no gene match: 5. The CDR3 totals 15 residues. Participants, about 18 to 95 years old, spanned fewer than 25 US areas. Participants classified as exposed had met a COVID-19 case within 2 weeks before study entry. How the authors handled the data: Using reference gene primer amplification, nucleated cell counts were estimated. Produced via immunoSEQ multiplex PCR; TCRdb's table is partial and in-frame only. From that table come the V and J calls and clone size; the DNA was used to work out D and trimming. The sample carries under 250,000 clones, 75% to 90% recorded once.

V is TRBV27 and J is TRBJ1-1, with 7 bases lining up with TRBD1. The clonotype was recovered from a woman in her twenties or thirties who had been exposed to COVID-19. Specimen: PBMCs or T cells enriched from blood (not recorded which). The CDR3 protein is CASSSGQLLNTEAFF. The CDR3, as DNA: TGTGCCAGCAGTTCGGGACAGCTTTTGAACACTGAAGCTTTCTTT.